Each of the 5 T cell receptor beta chains below was sequenced from the same sample in a study of cytotoxic CD8 clonotypes in ibrutinib-treated CLL. Profiled with immunoSEQ multiplex PCR; TCRdb holds only in-frame clones, not every one. Of 130,000 or so clones detected, around four fifths appear once; the ten largest clones hold 2.5% to 3.5%. This sample comprised PBMCs, obtained after 24 months of ibrutinib treatment. The receptor source for this set is a human donor with chronic lymphocytic leukemia.

The rearrangement uses TRBV6-1 and TRBJ2-7, with 8 positions matching TRBD2. The CDR3 covers 16 residues. Germline values: CDR1 MNHNS, CDR2 SASEGT. J gave up 3 bases and V 1 base, and 8 bases lay outside the gene matches. CDR3 DNA: TGTGCCAGCAGTGAAGGGACTAGCCCATCTCTCTACGAGCAGTACTTC. Amino acid sequence: CASSEGTSPSLYEQYF.

The V call is TRBV7-8, the J call TRBJ1-5; unclear D gene. Germline values: CDR1 SGHVS, CDR2 FQNEAQ. Trimming shortened V by 2 bases and J by 10 bases, and 12 bases separated the two germline ends. The CDR3 consists of 13 residues. CDR3 coding DNA: TGTGCCAGCAGCTTATCTCGCGGGGTACCCCAGCATTTT. It specifies CASSLSRGVPQHF.

This sequence joins TRBV7-2 and TRBJ2-3; D ambiguous. Germline assignment: CDR1 SGHTA and CDR2 FQGNSA. Trimming removed 5 bases from V and 1 base from J, with 13 bases in between. The CDR3 runs to 15 residues. The CDR3 region has the DNA TGTGCCAGCAGCCCCGCGCGCGTGGGCACAGATACGCAGTATTTT. It encodes CASSPARVGTDTQYF.

V and J are TRBV6-6 and TRBJ1-2; D is uncertain. Germline V gene sequence: CDR1 MNHNY, CDR2 SVGAGI (reference sequence). The CDR3 covers 12 residues. V was cut by 8 bases and J by 0 bases, with 7 bases left in between. The CDR3 bases are TGTGCCAGCCGTCCCACTAACTATGGCTACACCTTC. Amino acid sequence: CASRPTNYGYTF.

The chain carries TRBV6-4 and TRBJ1-1; D is undetermined. This CDR3 comprises 13 residues. CDR1 and CDR2 (germline): MRHNA, SNTAGT. V was clipped by 6 bases and J by 1 base, with 9 bases between them. DNA for the CDR3: TGTGCCAGCAGAAGAACCCAGAACACTGAAGCTTTCTTT. It codes for CASRRTQNTEAFF.